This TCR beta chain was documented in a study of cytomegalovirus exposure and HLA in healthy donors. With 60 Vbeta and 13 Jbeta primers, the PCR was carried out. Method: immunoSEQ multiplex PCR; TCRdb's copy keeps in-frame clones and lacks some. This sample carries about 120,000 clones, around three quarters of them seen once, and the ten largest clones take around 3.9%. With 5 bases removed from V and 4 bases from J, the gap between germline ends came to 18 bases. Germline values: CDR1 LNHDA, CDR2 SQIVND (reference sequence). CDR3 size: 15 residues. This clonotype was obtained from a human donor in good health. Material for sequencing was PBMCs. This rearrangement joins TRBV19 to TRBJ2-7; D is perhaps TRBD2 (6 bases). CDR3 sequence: CASSQYLARGYEQYF. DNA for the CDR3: TGTGCCAGTAGTCAATATCTAGCGCGGGGATACGAGCAGTACTTC.